This TCR beta chain was found in a study of technical replicates of blood from a handful of donors. TCRdb keeps only in-frame clones here, not all; method: immunoSEQ multiplex PCR. Of over 70,000 clones listed, approximately 92% are singletons. Between the trimmed V and J ends, which lost 8 bases and 1 base, there was a span of 17 bases. Looked up from germline, CDR1 is SGHNT and CDR2 is YENEEA. The CDR3 extends over 15 amino acids. The clonotype was recovered from a human donor in good health. Material for sequencing was T cells isolated from PBMCs. The gene calls are TRBV11-3 and TRBJ1-1, with no clear D. CDR3 coding DNA: TGTGCCAGCGGCCTTTTTCGGGCGGGGAACACTGAAGCTTTCTTT. This sequence encodes CASGLFRAGNTEAFF.